The sequence of this T cell receptor beta chain was determined in a study of blood T cell repertoires in COVID-19. At the level of the study: There were acute and convalescent COVID-19 samples, and they came from the United States, Italy and Spain. In each case, the material was cDNA or gDNA derived from T cells, B-cell-depleted T cells, or PBMCs.

As handled by the study authors: How many nucleated cells were present was estimated from reference gene primer amplification. TCRdb keeps only in-frame clones here, not all; method: immunoSEQ multiplex PCR. V and J calls and clone size are copied from that table; D and trimming were computed from the DNA. The table includes about 99,000 clones, 85% to 90% detected once. Germline loops: CDR1 MNHEY, CDR2 SMNVEV (reference sequence). V was pared by 5 bases and J by 5 bases, with 10 bases of the junction left unmatched. This CDR3 has 16 amino acids. What was sequenced was peripheral blood. The chain couples TRBV27 to TRBJ2-5; 11 bases agree with TRBD2. The sequence was obtained from a human donor in a cohort sampled during active COVID-19. CDR3 sequence: CASSQYWTSGSETQYF. CDR3 in DNA: TGTGCCAGCAGTCAATATTGGACTAGCGGGTCTGAGACCCAGTACTTC.